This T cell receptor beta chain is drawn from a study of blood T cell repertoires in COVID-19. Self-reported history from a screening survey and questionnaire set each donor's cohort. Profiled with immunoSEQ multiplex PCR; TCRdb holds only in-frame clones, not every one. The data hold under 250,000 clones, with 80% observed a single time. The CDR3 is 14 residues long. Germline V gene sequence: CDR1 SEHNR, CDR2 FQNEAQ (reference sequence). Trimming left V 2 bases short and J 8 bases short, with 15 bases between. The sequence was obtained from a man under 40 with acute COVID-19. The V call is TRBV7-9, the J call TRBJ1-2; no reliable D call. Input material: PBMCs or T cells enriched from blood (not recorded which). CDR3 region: CASSLKPLLYGYTF. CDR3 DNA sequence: TGTGCCAGCAGCTTAAAGCCGCTCCTCTACGGCTACACCTTC.